What follows are 21 T cell receptor beta chains derived from one specimen sequenced in a study of T cells in Graves' hyperthyroidism and ophthalmopathy. Amplified regions were TCR beta CDR3 sequences from RNA transcripts. An initial round of RT-PCR targeting the TCR CDR3 relied on the HTBI primer set. Each CDR3 protein is one row after TCRdb ran MiXCR on the multiplex PCR reads. The table shows approximately 590,000 distinct CDR3 sequences, with just over 45% occurring only once. The specimen was peripheral blood or thyroid tissue (not recorded which). All receptors come from a woman in her late teens or twenties with Graves' hyperthyroidism.

There are a few counts of this clonotype. J is TRBJ2-2 and V is TRBV7-2, with D tentatively TRBD2 (5 bases). Trimming left V 7 bases short and J 4 bases short, with 13 bases between. The CDR3 contains 14 residues. CDR1 SGHTA and CDR2 FQGNSA come from the germline V gene. CDR3 nucleotide sequence: TGTGCCAGCACGAAATGGGCGGGCACCGGGGAGCTGTTTTTT. This gives the protein CASTKWAGTGELFF.

This clonotype was counted many times. The rearrangement links TRBV7-8 to TRBJ1-2; D is uncertain. This CDR3 has 15 residues. Germline CDR1 SGHVS, CDR2 FQNEAQ. V dropped 1 base and J dropped 0 bases, with 9 bases sitting between them. Here the CDR3 DNA reads TGTGCCAGCAGCTTAGGGCGGGCCGCTAACTATGGCTACACCTTC. Residues: CASSLGRAANYGYTF.

This chain links TRBV20-1 with TRBJ2-5; weak D call: TRBD1 (5 bases). CDR3 size: 12 residues. V lost 4 bases and J lost 5, with 11 bases in between. Germline CDR1 reads DFQATT; CDR2 reads SNEGSKA (reference sequence). The DNA of the CDR3 is TGCAGTGCTAACGTCCCAGGGGAGACCCAGTACTTC. Translating it yields CSANVPGETQYF.

The table lists this clonotype with a few counts. The V gene is TRBV24-1, the J gene TRBJ1-5, with 8 bases fitting TRBD1. J gave up 3 bases and V 1 base, and 4 bases lay outside the gene matches. The CDR3 covers 16 residues. The germline V gene has CDR1 KGHDR and CDR2 SFDVKD. CDR3 DNA: TGTGCCACCAGTGATTTCCCGGACAGGGTCAATCAGCCCCAGCATTTT. Translating gives CATSDFPDRVNQPQHF.

This sequence joins TRBV24-1 and TRBJ1-5; TRBD1 matches at 8 bases. J was trimmed by 11 bases and V by 0 bases; bases with no gene match: 8. The CDR3 has 15 amino acids. Per germline, CDR1 KGHDR and CDR2 SFDVKD. The CDR3 DNA reads TGTGCCACCAGTGATTTGTACAGGGGGAAAGAGACCCAGCATTTT. Protein: CATSDLYRGKETQHF.

The rearrangement joins TRBV2 to TRBJ1-2; D possibly corresponds to TRBD1 (5 bases). Germline lookup yields CDR1 SNHLY and CDR2 FYNNEI. This CDR3 is 12 amino acids long. V was pared by 9 bases and J by 3 bases, with 11 bases between. The CDR3 DNA follows: TGTGCCAGTGATCAGGGCGACTATGGCTACACCTTC. Its translation is CASDQGDYGYTF. The full variable domain, completed using reference TRBV2 and TRBJ1-2, is EPEVTQTPSHQVTQMGQEVILRCVPISNHLYFYWYRQILGQKVEFLVSFYNNEISEKSEIFDDQFSVERPDGSNFTLKIRSTKLEDSAMYFCASDQGDYGYTFGSGTRLTVV.

Turning to this clonotype: An end of the junction differs from the germline gene, which may be a read error. The chain uses TRBV20-1 and TRBJ1-6; TRBD1 is a possible D gene (6 bases). There are 11 residues in the CDR3. Germline loops: CDR1 DFQATT, CDR2 SNEGSKA (reference sequence). The CDR3, as DNA: TGCAGTGCTAGTGACGGGGGCAGATTGTACTTT. Its translation: CSASDGGRLYF.

The J gene is TRBJ2-7, the V gene TRBV14; no firm D call. Per the germline V gene, CDR1 is SGHDN and CDR2 is FVKESK. V was trimmed by 2 bases and J by 4 bases, leaving 12 bases between them. There are 14 residues in the CDR3. CDR3 sequence reads: CASSQSLTVYEQYF. As DNA, the CDR3 is TGTGCCAGCAGCCAAAGCCTGACGGTGTACGAGCAGTACTTC.

Concerning this clonotype itself: The germline gene is not matched at one end of the junction; a read error may be the cause. The V call is TRBV7-2, the J call TRBJ2-7, with 8 bases that match TRBD2. Looked up from germline, CDR1 is SGHTA and CDR2 is FQGNSA. The CDR3 has 14 residues. The CDR3 is CANSPGLGPIEQYF. Written as DNA, the CDR3 is TGTGCCAACAGCCCGGGACTAGGGCCAATCGAGCAGTACTTC.

The chain combines TRBV29-1 with TRBJ2-5; 8 bases are shared with TRBD1. The germline V gene encodes CDR1 SQVTM and CDR2 ANQGSEA. The CDR3 loop spans 12 amino acids. The DNA of the CDR3 is TGCAACGCTAGACAGGGGCCGGAGACCCAGTACTTC. Amino acids: CNARQGPETQYF.

The CDR3 DNA sequence: TGCGCCAGCAGCCAAGACCCCCCCACTAGCGGGACGACCTACGAGCAGTACTTC. Residues: CASSQDPPTSGTTYEQYF. This chain links TRBV4-1 with TRBJ2-7, with TRBD2 matching over 10 bases. V lost 0 bases and J lost 2; bases outside the gene matches: 10. The germline V gene encodes CDR1 MGHRA and CDR2 YSYEKL. The CDR3 contains 18 residues.

The chain joins TRBV2 to TRBJ1-1; TRBD1 agrees at 8 bases. The CDR3 has 15 amino acids. V dropped 2 bases and J dropped 1; count of bases not matched to a gene: 3. Germline V lookup: CDR1 SNHLY, CDR2 FYNNEI. DNA for the CDR3: TGTGCCAGCAGTGAACAGGGGGCCCGGAACACTGAAGCTTTCTTT. This encodes CASSEQGARNTEAFF.

Concerning this clonotype itself: An end of the junction differs from the germline gene, which may be a read error. The rearrangement links TRBV15 to TRBJ1-1, with 7 bases identical to TRBD1. Germline V gene sequence: CDR1 LNHNV, CDR2 YYDKDF (reference sequence). The CDR3 runs to 16 residues. The CDR3 DNA reads TGTGCCACCGGCAGAAACAAGAACAGGGGCTTTGGTGAAGCTTTCTTT. This codes for CATGRNKNRGFGEAFF.

The chain carries TRBV15 and TRBJ1-1; D gene uncertain. CDR3 length: 15 amino acids. Between the trimmed V and J ends, which lost 7 bases and 5 bases, there was a span of 20 bases. Germline assignment: CDR1 LNHNV and CDR2 YYDKDF (reference sequence). CDR3 bases: TGTGCCACCAAGTTCGGTGGGAGGGCGCAGACTGAAGCTTTCTTT. Protein: CATKFGGRAQTEAFF.

The J gene is TRBJ2-7, the V gene TRBV19, with 8 bases fitting TRBD2. Germline CDR1 reads LNHDA; CDR2 reads SQIVND (reference sequence). The CDR3 covers 14 residues. J lost 3 bases, V lost 9 bases, and 10 bases had no gene match. The CDR3 DNA reads TGTGCCAGCGACGGGGCTAGCGGGTTCTACGAGCAGTACTTC. Translation: CASDGASGFYEQYF.

This clonotype was counted a few times. The V call is TRBV19, the J call TRBJ1-1; D remains ambiguous. The CDR3 extends over 13 amino acids. Per the germline V gene, CDR1 is LNHDA and CDR2 is SQIVND (reference sequence). The V gene lost 1 base and the J gene lost 1 base, with 4 bases spanning the gap. Here the CDR3 reads CASSIAQNTEAFF. In nucleotides, the CDR3 is TGTGCCAGTAGTATAGCCCAGAACACTGAAGCTTTCTTT.

This clonotype has a handful of counts. The CDR3 sequence: CASSLEGQISYEQYF. CDR3 in DNA: TGCGCCAGCAGCTTGGAAGGGCAGATATCCTACGAGCAGTACTTC. V gene TRBV5-1 combines with J gene TRBJ2-7; D is unresolved. V lost 0 bases and J 1 base, leaving 11 bases between the germline ends. Germline assignment: CDR1 SGHRS and CDR2 YFSETQ. There are 15 residues in the CDR3.

The genes are TRBV7-9 and TRBJ2-7; D tentatively reads TRBD1 or TRBD2 (5 bases each). Trimming left V 8 bases short and J 3 bases short, with 17 bases between. Per the germline V gene, CDR1 is SEHNR and CDR2 is FQNEAQ (reference sequence). The CDR3 sequence is 14 residues long. The CDR3 DNA is TGTGCCAGCGACGAGGGGCTAGTGGTCTACGAGCAGTACTTC. Its protein product is CASDEGLVVYEQYF. Supplemented by reference TRBV7-9 and TRBJ2-7, the full variable domain reads DTGVSQNPRHKITKRGQNVTFRCDPISEHNRLYWYRQTLGQGPEFLTYFQNEAQLEKSRLLSDRFSAERPKGSFSTLEIQRTEQGDSAMYLCASDEGLVVYEQYFGPGTRLTVT.

This sequence joins TRBV29-1 and TRBJ1-5, with 7 bases identical to TRBD1. This CDR3 comprises 15 residues. The germline V gene has CDR1 SQVTM and CDR2 ANQGSEA. V trimming: 7 bases; J trimming: 3 bases; junction bases outside the gene matches: 12. CDR3 loop: CSARQGGTYNQPQHF. As DNA, the CDR3 is TGCAGCGCTAGACAGGGAGGGACGTACAATCAGCCCCAGCATTTT.

As for this clonotype: A much larger clone differs by one base, so this may be a read error. The chain couples TRBV20-1 to TRBJ1-2, with 7 bases aligning to TRBD1. The V gene end was trimmed by 5 bases and the J gene end by 2 bases; junction bases not matched to a gene: 8. The germline gives CDR1 DFQATT, CDR2 SNEGSKA (reference sequence). This CDR3 is 14 amino acids long. CDR3 nucleotides: TGCAGTGCTCCAAGGACAGGACGGAACTATGGCTACACCTTC. Translated, it gives CSAPRTGRNYGYTF.

The chain employs TRBV7-8 and TRBJ1-5; no firm D call. Trimming left V 5 bases short and J 6 bases short, with 17 bases between. The CDR3 contains 15 residues. The germline V gene has CDR1 SGHVS and CDR2 FQNEAQ. The CDR3 protein is CASSPIAGFSQPQHF. The CDR3 nucleotides read TGTGCCAGCAGCCCGATCGCGGGGTTCAGTCAGCCCCAGCATTTT.